What follows is one T cell receptor beta chain and its context. The data stem from a study of blood T cell repertoires in COVID-19. Across the study: T cells, B-cell-depleted T cells, or PBMCs supplied cDNA or gDNA.

Clones were read by immunoSEQ multiplex PCR, and TCRdb kept only the in-frame ones, dropping some. The sample has 250,000 to 300,000 clones, about nine tenths seen once. Germline CDR1 is SGHDN and CDR2 is FVKESK. The CDR3 covers 17 residues. The V and J ends lost 1 base and 4 bases, in that order; junction bases with no gene match: 11. Sequencing used peripheral blood. The clonotype was recovered from a woman aged 45 to 65 who had recovered from COVID-19. The chain combines TRBV14 with TRBJ2-5; 8 bases map to TRBD2. The DNA for the CDR3 is TGTGCCAGCAGCCAAGGTGCTCGGATAGCGGGAAGAGAGACCCAGTACTTC. The encoded protein is CASSQGARIAGRETQYF.